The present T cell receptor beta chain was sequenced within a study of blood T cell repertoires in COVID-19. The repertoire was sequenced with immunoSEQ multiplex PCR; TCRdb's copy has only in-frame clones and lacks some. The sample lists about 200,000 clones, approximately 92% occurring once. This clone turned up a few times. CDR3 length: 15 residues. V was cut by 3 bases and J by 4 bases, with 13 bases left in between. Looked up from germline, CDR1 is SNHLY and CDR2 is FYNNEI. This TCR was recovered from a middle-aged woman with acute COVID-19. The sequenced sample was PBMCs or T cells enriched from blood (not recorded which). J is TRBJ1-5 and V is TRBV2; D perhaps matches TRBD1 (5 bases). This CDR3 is CASSDDARANQPQHF. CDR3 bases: TGTGCCAGCAGTGACGACGCCAGGGCGAATCAGCCCCAGCATTTT.